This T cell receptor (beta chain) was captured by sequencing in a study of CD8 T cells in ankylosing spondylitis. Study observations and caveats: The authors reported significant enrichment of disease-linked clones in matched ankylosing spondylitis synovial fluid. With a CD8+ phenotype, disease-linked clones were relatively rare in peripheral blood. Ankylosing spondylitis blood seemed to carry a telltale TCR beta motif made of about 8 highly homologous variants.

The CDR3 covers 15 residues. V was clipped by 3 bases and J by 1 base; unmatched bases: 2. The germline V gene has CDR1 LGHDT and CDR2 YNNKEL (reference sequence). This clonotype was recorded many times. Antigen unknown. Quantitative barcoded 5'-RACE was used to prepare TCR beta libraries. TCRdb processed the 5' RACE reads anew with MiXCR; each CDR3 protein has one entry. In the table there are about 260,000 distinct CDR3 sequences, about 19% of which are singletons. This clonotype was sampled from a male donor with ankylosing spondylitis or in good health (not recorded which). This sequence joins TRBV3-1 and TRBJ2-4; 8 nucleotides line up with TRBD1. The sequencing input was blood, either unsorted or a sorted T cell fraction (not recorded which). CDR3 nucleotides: TGTGCCAGCAGCCAGACAGGGGTGGCCAAAAACATTCAGTACTTC. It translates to CASSQTGVAKNIQYF.